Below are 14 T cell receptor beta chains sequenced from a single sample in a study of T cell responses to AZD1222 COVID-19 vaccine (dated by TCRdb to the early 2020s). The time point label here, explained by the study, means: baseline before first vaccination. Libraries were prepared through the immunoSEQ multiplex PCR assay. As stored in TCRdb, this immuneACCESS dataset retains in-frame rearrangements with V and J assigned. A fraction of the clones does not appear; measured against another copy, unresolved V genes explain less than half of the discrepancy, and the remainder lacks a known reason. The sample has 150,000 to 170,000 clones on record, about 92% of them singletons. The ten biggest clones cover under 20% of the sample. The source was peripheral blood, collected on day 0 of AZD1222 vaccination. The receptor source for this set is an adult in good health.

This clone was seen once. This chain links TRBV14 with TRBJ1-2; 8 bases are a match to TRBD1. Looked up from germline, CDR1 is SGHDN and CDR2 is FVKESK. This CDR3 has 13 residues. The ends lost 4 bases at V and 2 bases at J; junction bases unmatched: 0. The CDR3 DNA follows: TGTGCCAGCAGCCGGACAGGGAACTATGGCTACACCTTC. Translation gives CASSRTGNYGYTF.

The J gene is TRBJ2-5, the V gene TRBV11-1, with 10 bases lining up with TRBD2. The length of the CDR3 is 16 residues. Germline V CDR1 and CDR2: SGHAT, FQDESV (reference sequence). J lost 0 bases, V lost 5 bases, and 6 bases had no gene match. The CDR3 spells CASSVLAGGYQETQYF. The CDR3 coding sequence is TGTGCCAGCAGCGTATTAGCGGGGGGTTACCAAGAGACCCAGTACTTC.

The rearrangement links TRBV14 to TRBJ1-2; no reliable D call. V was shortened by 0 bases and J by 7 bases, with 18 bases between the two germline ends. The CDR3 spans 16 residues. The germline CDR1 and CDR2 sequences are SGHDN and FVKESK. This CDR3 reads CASSQDWPGLRSGYTF. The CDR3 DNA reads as TGTGCCAGCAGCCAAGATTGGCCCGGCCTCCGGTCTGGCTACACCTTC.

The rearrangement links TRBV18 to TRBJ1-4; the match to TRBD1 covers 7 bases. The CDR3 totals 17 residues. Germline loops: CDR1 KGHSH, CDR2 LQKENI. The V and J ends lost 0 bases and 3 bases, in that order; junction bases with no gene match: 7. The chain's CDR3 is CASSPPGQRPANEKLFF. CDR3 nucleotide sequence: TGTGCCAGCTCACCACCGGGACAGCGGCCGGCTAATGAAAAACTGTTTTTT.

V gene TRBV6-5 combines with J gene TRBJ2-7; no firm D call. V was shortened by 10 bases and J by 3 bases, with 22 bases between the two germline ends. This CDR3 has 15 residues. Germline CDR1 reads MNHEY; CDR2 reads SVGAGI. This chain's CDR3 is CATGPGRTTIYEQYF. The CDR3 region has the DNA TGTGCCACCGGACCCGGACGAACTACCATCTACGAGCAGTACTTC.

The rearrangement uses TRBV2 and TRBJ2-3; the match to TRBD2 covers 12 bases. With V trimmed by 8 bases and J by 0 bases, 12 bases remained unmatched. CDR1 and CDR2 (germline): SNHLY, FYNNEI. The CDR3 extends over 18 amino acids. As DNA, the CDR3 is TGTGCCAGCTCGAGGGGACTAGCGGGTAGGGGTAGCACAGATACGCAGTATTTT. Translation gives CASSRGLAGRGSTDTQYF.

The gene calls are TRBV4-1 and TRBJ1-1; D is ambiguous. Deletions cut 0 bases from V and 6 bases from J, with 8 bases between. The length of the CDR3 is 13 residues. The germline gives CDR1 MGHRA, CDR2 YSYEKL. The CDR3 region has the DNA TGCGCCAGCAGCCAAGAGTGGGTCGCTGAAGCTTTCTTT. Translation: CASSQEWVAEAFF.

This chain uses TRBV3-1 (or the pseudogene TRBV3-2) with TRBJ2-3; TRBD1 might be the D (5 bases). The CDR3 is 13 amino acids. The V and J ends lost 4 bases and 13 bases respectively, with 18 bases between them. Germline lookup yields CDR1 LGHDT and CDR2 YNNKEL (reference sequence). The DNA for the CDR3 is TGTGCCAGCAGCCTCAGGGCTGGGATCAATGAGTATTTT. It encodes CASSLRAGINEYF.

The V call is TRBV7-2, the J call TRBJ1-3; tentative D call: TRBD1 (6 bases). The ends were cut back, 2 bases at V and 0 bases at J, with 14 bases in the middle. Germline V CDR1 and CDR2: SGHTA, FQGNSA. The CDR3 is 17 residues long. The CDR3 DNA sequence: TGTGCCAGCAGCTTATCGAGACAGGACTTCTCTGGAAACACCATATATTTT. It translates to CASSLSRQDFSGNTIYF.

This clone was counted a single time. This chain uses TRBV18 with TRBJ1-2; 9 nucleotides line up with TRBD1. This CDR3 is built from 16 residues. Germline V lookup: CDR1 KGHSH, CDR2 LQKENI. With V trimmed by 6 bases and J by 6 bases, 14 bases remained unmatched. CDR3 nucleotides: TGTGCCAGCTCCCGCGCTACCAGGGGACAGGGTAATGGCTACACCTTC. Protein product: CASSRATRGQGNGYTF.

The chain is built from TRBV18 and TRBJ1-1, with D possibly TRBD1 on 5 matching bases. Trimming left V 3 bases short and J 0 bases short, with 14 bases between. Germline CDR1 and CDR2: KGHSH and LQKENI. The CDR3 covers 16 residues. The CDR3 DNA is TGTGCCAGCTCACCGATTGGTGGGGGACTGAACACTGAAGCTTTCTTT. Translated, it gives CASSPIGGGLNTEAFF. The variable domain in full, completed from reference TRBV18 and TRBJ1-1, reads NAGVMQNPRHLVRRRGQEARLRCSPMKGHSHVYWYRQLPEEGLKFMVYLQKENIIDESGMPKERFSAEFPKEGPSILRIQQVVRGDSAAYFCASSPIGGGLNTEAFFGQGTRLTVV.

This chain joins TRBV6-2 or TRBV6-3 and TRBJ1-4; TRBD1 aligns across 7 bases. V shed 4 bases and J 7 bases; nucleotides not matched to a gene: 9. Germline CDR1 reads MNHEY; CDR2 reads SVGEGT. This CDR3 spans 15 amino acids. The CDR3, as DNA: TGTGCCAGCAGTTTACCCCACGGGACAGTTGAAAAACTGTTTTTT. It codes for CASSLPHGTVEKLFF.

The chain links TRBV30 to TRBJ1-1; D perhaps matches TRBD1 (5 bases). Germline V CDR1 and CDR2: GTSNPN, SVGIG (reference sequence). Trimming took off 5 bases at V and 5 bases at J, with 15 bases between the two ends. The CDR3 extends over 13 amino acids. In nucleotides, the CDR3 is TGTGCCTGGTTAGGAGGGTGGGGGACTGAAGCTTTCTTT. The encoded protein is CAWLGGWGTEAFF.

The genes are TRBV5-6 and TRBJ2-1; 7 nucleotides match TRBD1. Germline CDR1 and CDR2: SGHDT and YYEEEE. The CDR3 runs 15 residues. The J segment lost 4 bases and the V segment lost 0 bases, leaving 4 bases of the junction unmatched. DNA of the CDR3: TGTGCCAGCAGCTTGGATACAGGGGTGTACAATGAGCAGTTCTTC. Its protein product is CASSLDTGVYNEQFF.